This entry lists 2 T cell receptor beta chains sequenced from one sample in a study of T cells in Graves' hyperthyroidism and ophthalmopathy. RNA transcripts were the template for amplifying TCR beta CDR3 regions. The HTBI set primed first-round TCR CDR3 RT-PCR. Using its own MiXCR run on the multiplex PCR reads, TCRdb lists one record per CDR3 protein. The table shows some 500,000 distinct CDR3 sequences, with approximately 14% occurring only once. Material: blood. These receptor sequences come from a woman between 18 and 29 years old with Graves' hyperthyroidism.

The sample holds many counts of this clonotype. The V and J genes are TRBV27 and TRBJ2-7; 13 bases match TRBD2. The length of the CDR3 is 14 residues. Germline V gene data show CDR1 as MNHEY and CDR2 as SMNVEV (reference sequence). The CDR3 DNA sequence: TGTGGGACTAGCGGGAGTCCCAACCCCTACGAGCAGTACTTC. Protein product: CGTSGSPNPYEQYF.

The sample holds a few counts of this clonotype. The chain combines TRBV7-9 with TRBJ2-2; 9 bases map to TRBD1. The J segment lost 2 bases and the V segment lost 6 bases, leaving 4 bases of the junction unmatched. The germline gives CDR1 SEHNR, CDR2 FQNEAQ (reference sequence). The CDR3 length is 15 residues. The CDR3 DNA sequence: TGTGCCAGCAGGAAGACAGGGGGTAACACCGGGGAGCTGTTTTTT. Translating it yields CASRKTGGNTGELFF.